Listed below are T cell receptor beta chains from one sample, sequenced in a study of spatial heterogeneity in lung cancer. TCRdb used MiXCR to reprocess the 5' RACE reads, holding one entry per CDR3 protein. Among around 100,000 distinct CDR3 sequences, 4.4% were seen once, and the ten largest hold 21%. Sequencing used lung tumor tissue, obtained at surgery. The receptors were sampled from a male donor with early-stage non-small cell lung cancer. Each CDR3 is given with its conserved first and last residue. A D gene is named only where the DNA matches it firmly. The size entry is marked missing in some rows and otherwise reads once, few, many or a size class.

V gene: TRBV5-1; D gene: -; clone size: -; J gene: TRBJ1-3; CDR3 DNA: TGCGCCAGCAGCTTGCAAGGCCTCCTTGGAAACACCATATATTTT; CDR3 protein: CASSLQGLLGNTIYF
V gene: TRBV5-1; D gene: -; clone size: many; J gene: TRBJ1-1; CDR3 DNA: TGCGCCAGCAGCTTCACAGGGCTGGGGAACACTGAAGCTTTCTTT; CDR3 protein: CASSFTGLGNTEAFF
V gene: TRBV30; D gene: -; clone size: many; J gene: TRBJ1-5; CDR3 DNA: TGTGCCTGGAGTGATGGGAGAACCAGCAATCAGCCCCAGCATTTT; CDR3 protein: CAWSDGRTSNQPQHF
V gene: TRBV14; D gene: -; clone size: few; J gene: TRBJ1-2; CDR3 DNA: TGTGCCAGCGCAACCTACGGCGGCTATGGCTACACCTTC; CDR3 protein: CASATYGGYGYTF
V gene: TRBV7-9; D gene: TRBD2; clone size: many; J gene: TRBJ2-3; CDR3 DNA: TGTGCCAGCAGCTTCACTAGCGGGAGAGGAGATACGCAGTATTTT; CDR3 protein: CASSFTSGRGDTQYF
V gene: TRBV2; D gene: -; clone size: many; J gene: TRBJ2-3; CDR3 DNA: TGTGCCAGCAGTGTTGATGGGCCCCGGGGTACGCAGTATTTT; CDR3 protein: CASSVDGPRGTQYF
V gene: TRBV6-5; D gene: TRBD2; clone size: many; J gene: TRBJ2-3; CDR3 DNA: TGTGCCAGCCGATCTAGCGGGGTGTCGGATACGCAGTATTTT; CDR3 protein: CASRSSGVSDTQYF
V gene: TRBV12-5; D gene: -; clone size: many; J gene: TRBJ2-3; CDR3 DNA: TGTGCTAGTGGTTTGGTTTTAACTAACACAGATACGCAGTATTTT; CDR3 protein: CASGLVLTNTDTQYF
V gene: TRBV20-1; D gene: -; clone size: many; J gene: TRBJ2-7; CDR3 DNA: TGCAGTGCTAGAGACCCCCGGGTTAGCGGATCCTACGAGCAGTACTTC; CDR3 protein: CSARDPRVSGSYEQYF
V gene: TRBV11-2; D gene: TRBD2; clone size: many; J gene: TRBJ2-3; CDR3 DNA: TGTGCCAGCAGACTAGCGGGAGGGCCGGGTCAAGAGACGCAGTATTTT; CDR3 protein: CASRLAGGPGQETQYF
V gene: TRBV6-5; D gene: -; clone size: many; J gene: TRBJ2-2; CDR3 DNA: TGTGCCAGCAGCCGCAGGAGATTCACCGGGGAGCTGTTTTTT; CDR3 protein: CASSRRRFTGELFF
V gene: TRBV6-1; D gene: -; clone size: -; J gene: TRBJ1-4; CDR3 DNA: TGTGCCAGCAGCTTCCCAACAGGGAGGACTAATGAAAAACTGTTTTTT; CDR3 protein: CASSFPTGRTNEKLFF
V gene: TRBV9; D gene: TRBD2; clone size: many; J gene: TRBJ2-7; CDR3 DNA: TGTGCCAGCAGCTCCCACGCTGTGGCTAGCGGAACCTACGAGCAGTACTTC; CDR3 protein: CASSSHAVASGTYEQYF
V gene: TRBV3-1; D gene: -; clone size: many; J gene: TRBJ2-3; CDR3 DNA: TGTGCCAGCAGCCAACAATCGGTCCCAGATACGCAGTATTTT; CDR3 protein: CASSQQSVPDTQYF
V gene: TRBV5-1; D gene: -; clone size: -; J gene: TRBJ1-1; CDR3 DNA: TGCGCCAGCAGCTTGTCTACCAAGACTGAAGCTTTCTTT; CDR3 protein: CASSLSTKTEAFF
V gene: TRBV6-6; D gene: TRBD1; clone size: -; J gene: TRBJ2-1; CDR3 DNA: TGTGCCAGCAGTTATCGACAGGGGGCTGATGAGCAGTTCTTC; CDR3 protein: CASSYRQGADEQFF
V gene: TRBV12-3/TRBV12-4; D gene: -; clone size: few; J gene: TRBJ2-5; CDR3 DNA: TGTGCCAGCAGTCCCCTGACAGCAGAGTACCAAGAGACCCAGTACTTC; CDR3 protein: CASSPLTAEYQETQYF
V gene: TRBV18; D gene: -; clone size: many; J gene: TRBJ1-1; CDR3 DNA: TGTGCCAGCTCGAGACTCCGGGGAGATGTGAACACTGAAGCTTTCTTT; CDR3 protein: CASSRLRGDVNTEAFF
V gene: TRBV6-2/TRBV6-3; D gene: TRBD2; clone size: many; J gene: TRBJ2-1; CDR3 DNA: TGTGCCAGCAGCCCATACCTAGCGGGAGGGTCAAATGAGCAGTTCTTC; CDR3 protein: CASSPYLAGGSNEQFF
V gene: TRBV12-3/TRBV12-4; D gene: -; clone size: -; J gene: TRBJ2-2; CDR3 DNA: TGTGCCAGCAGTTTTGCGGGACATACGAACACCGGGGAGCTGTTTTTT; CDR3 protein: CASSFAGHTNTGELFF
V gene: TRBV13; D gene: -; clone size: many; J gene: TRBJ1-1; CDR3 DNA: TGTGCCAGCAGCTTACTGGGTAGCACTGAAGCTTTCTTT; CDR3 protein: CASSLLGSTEAFF
V gene: TRBV28; D gene: -; clone size: many; J gene: TRBJ2-7; CDR3 DNA: TGTGCCAGCAGTCCCCTCTTGGTTATACATACTTATACCTACGAGCAGTACTTC; CDR3 protein: CASSPLLVIHTYTYEQYF
V gene: TRBV12-3/TRBV12-4; D gene: -; clone size: many; J gene: TRBJ2-2; CDR3 DNA: TGTGCCAGCACCCCTAGGTTAGGGGGAGTCCCCGGGGAGCTGTTTTTT; CDR3 protein: CASTPRLGGVPGELFF
V gene: TRBV2; D gene: -; clone size: many; J gene: TRBJ2-6; CDR3 DNA: TGTGCCAGCAGTGAGCGATTGCCTGACGGTAACTCTGGGGCCAACGTCCTGACTTTC; CDR3 protein: CASSERLPDGNSGANVLTF
V gene: TRBV27; D gene: -; clone size: -; J gene: TRBJ1-1; CDR3 DNA: TGTGCCAGCAGCCCAGGGCCGAATAAGAACACTGAAGCTTTCTTT; CDR3 protein: CASSPGPNKNTEAFF
V gene: TRBV5-1; D gene: -; clone size: many; J gene: TRBJ1-1; CDR3 DNA: TGCGCCAGCAGCTTGGCTACAGTCATGAACACTGAAGCTTTCTTT; CDR3 protein: CASSLATVMNTEAFF
V gene: TRBV5-6; D gene: -; clone size: many; J gene: TRBJ1-6; CDR3 DNA: TGTGCCAGCAGCTTGTGGGTAGGGAGCTCCTATAATTCACCCCTCCACTTT; CDR3 protein: CASSLWVGSSYNSPLHF
V gene: TRBV20-1; D gene: -; clone size: many; J gene: TRBJ1-5; CDR3 DNA: TGCAGTGCTAGAGCTTCTACCGGGGGGGATCAGCCCCAGCATTTT; CDR3 protein: CSARASTGGDQPQHF
V gene: TRBV10-3; D gene: -; clone size: many; J gene: TRBJ2-5; CDR3 DNA: TGTGCCATCAGTGAGTCTCTCGGGCAAGAGACCCAGTACTTC; CDR3 protein: CAISESLGQETQYF
V gene: TRBV27; D gene: -; clone size: -; J gene: TRBJ2-7; CDR3 DNA: TGTGCCAGCAGGCATTACGCAGCGTCCTACGAGCAGTACTTC; CDR3 protein: CASRHYAASYEQYF
V gene: TRBV10-1; D gene: -; clone size: many; J gene: TRBJ2-2; CDR3 DNA: TGCGCCAGCAGTGAGTCGGGACGTACCGGGGAGCTGTTTTTT; CDR3 protein: CASSESGRTGELFF
V gene: TRBV4-1; D gene: -; clone size: many; J gene: TRBJ2-1; CDR3 DNA: TGCGCCAGCAGCCAAGATAAGATTATAGGGGAGCAGTTCTTC; CDR3 protein: CASSQDKIIGEQFF
V gene: TRBV10-3; D gene: TRBD2; clone size: many; J gene: TRBJ2-1; CDR3 DNA: TGTGCCATCCGTTCGGGGACTAGCATCAATGAGCAGTTCTTC; CDR3 protein: CAIRSGTSINEQFF
V gene: TRBV6-1; D gene: TRBD2; clone size: -; J gene: TRBJ2-7; CDR3 DNA: TGTGCCAGCAGTGCGCCCGTGGGGGGGGTTTACGAGCAGTACTTC; CDR3 protein: CASSAPVGGVYEQYF
V gene: TRBV6-1; D gene: -; clone size: -; J gene: TRBJ1-1; CDR3 DNA: TGTGCCAGCAGTGAAGTGGCAGGGACTAACACTGAAGCTTTCTTT; CDR3 protein: CASSEVAGTNTEAFF
V gene: TRBV7-9; D gene: -; clone size: few; J gene: TRBJ2-6; CDR3 DNA: TGTGCCAGCAGTGTAACCCCGGGCCTCAAGGGCTCTGGGGCCAACGTCCTGACTTTC; CDR3 protein: CASSVTPGLKGSGANVLTF
V gene: TRBV4-1; D gene: -; clone size: many; J gene: TRBJ2-1; CDR3 DNA: TGCGCCAGCAGCCTTATTGGGGGACACTACAATGAGCAGTTCTTC; CDR3 protein: CASSLIGGHYNEQFF